The rows below give T cell receptor beta chains drawn from one sample of a study of shared clonotypes between healthy human individuals. Repertoires were generated with immunoSEQ multiplex PCR, while TCRdb's copy carries only in-frame clones and drops some. Among fewer than 100,000 clones listed, 65% to 70% were seen once. The sequenced sample consisted of memory CD8+ T cells sorted from blood. The receptors were gathered from a man aged 30-40 years in good health. Each CDR3 is given with its conserved first and last residue. Fields, in order: V gene, clone size, D gene, J gene, CDR3 protein, CDR3 DNA. A D gene is named only where the DNA matches it firmly. Rows may omit the clone size; those that give it use once, few, many or a size class.

V: TRBV15; size: NA; D: TRBD2; J: TRBJ2-3; CDR3: CAAGSGTPDTQYF; DNA: TGTGCCGCCGGCAGCGGGACCCCAGATACGCAGTATTTT
V: TRBV5-1; size: NA; D: TRBD2; J: TRBJ2-7; CDR3: CASSDEGLAGGYEQYF; DNA: TGCGCCAGCAGCGACGAGGGGCTAGCGGGAGGATACGAGCAGTACTTC
V: TRBV28; size: NA; D: NA; J: TRBJ1-4; CDR3: CASYALEATNEKLFF; DNA: TGTGCCAGCTATGCGTTAGAAGCAACTAATGAAAAACTGTTTTTT
V: TRBV11-2; size: NA; D: NA; J: TRBJ1-5; CDR3: CASSLEGYSNQPQHF; DNA: TGTGCCAGCAGCTTAGAGGGTTATAGCAATCAGCCCCAGCATTTT
V: TRBV7-9; size: NA; D: NA; J: TRBJ2-7; CDR3: CASSLEAGAPQYF; DNA: TGTGCCAGCAGCTTAGAAGCCGGGGCACCACAGTACTTC
V: TRBV30; size: NA; D: NA; J: TRBJ2-5; CDR3: CAWSLKTQYF; DNA: TGTGCCTGGAGTCTGAAGACCCAGTACTTC
V: TRBV7-9; size: few; D: NA; J: TRBJ1-4; CDR3: CASSSLSTGAGNEKLFF; DNA: TGTGCCAGCAGCTCCCTTTCCACGGGGGCAGGTAATGAAAAACTGTTTTTT
V: TRBV7-2; size: once; D: TRBD2; J: TRBJ2-5; CDR3: CASSLLAGGQETQYF; DNA: TGTGCCAGCAGCTTATTAGCGGGAGGACAAGAGACCCAGTACTTC
V: TRBV4-3; size: NA; D: NA; J: TRBJ2-7; CDR3: CASSPKAGIEQYF; DNA: TGCGCCAGCAGCCCTAAGGCGGGGATCGAGCAGTACTTC
V: TRBV7-3; size: NA; D: NA; J: TRBJ2-2; CDR3: CASTSGGEVSGELFF; DNA: TGTGCCAGCACCTCTGGGGGTGAGGTTTCCGGGGAGCTGTTTTTT
V: TRBV5-6; size: NA; D: TRBD2; J: TRBJ2-1; CDR3: CASSLRLAVGIDEQFF; DNA: TGTGCCAGCAGCTTGAGACTAGCGGTGGGGATCGATGAGCAGTTCTTC
V: TRBV10-3; size: NA; D: NA; J: TRBJ1-1; CDR3: CAIRADVSPNTEAFF; DNA: TGTGCCATCAGGGCGGACGTTAGCCCGAACACTGAAGCTTTCTTT
V: TRBV27; size: NA; D: TRBD1; J: TRBJ1-5; CDR3: CASGRQDREQPQHF; DNA: TGTGCCAGCGGTCGTCAGGACAGGGAACAGCCCCAGCATTTT
V: TRBV28; size: few; D: TRBD2; J: TRBJ2-7; CDR3: CASTGLTYEQYF; DNA: TGTGCCAGCACGGGACTAACCTACGAGCAGTACTTC
V: TRBV11-3; size: many; D: TRBD2; J: TRBJ2-1; CDR3: CASSSYVGTSGKSGQFF; DNA: TGTGCCAGCAGCTCATATGTCGGGACTAGCGGGAAGTCGGGGCAGTTCTTC
V: TRBV4-3; size: NA; D: NA; J: TRBJ2-7; CDR3: CASSQGTGLYEQYF; DNA: TGCGCCAGCAGCCAAGGTACGGGGCTCTACGAGCAGTACTTC
V: TRBV18; size: NA; D: TRBD1; J: TRBJ2-7; CDR3: CASSPPGGGGEQYF; DNA: TGTGCCAGCTCACCACCAGGGGGCGGCGGCGAGCAGTACTTC
V: TRBV7-3; size: NA; D: NA; J: TRBJ2-1; CDR3: CASSLTPTGNGYEQFF; DNA: TGTGCCAGCAGCTTAACGCCTACAGGGAATGGGTATGAGCAGTTCTTC
V: TRBV28; size: NA; D: TRBD2; J: TRBJ2-1; CDR3: CASIGLKAGRSSYNEQFF; DNA: TGTGCCAGCATCGGACTAAAAGCGGGAAGGAGCTCCTACAATGAGCAGTTCTTC
V: TRBV11-3; size: NA; D: NA; J: TRBJ2-7; CDR3: CASSSRFSYEQYF; DNA: TGTGCCAGCAGCTCCCGGTTTTCCTACGAGCAGTACTTC
V: TRBV5-4; size: few; D: NA; J: TRBJ2-5; CDR3: CASSLAGEGEETQYF; DNA: TGTGCCAGCAGCTTGGCTGGTGAGGGGGAAGAGACCCAGTACTTC
V: TRBV28; size: NA; D: NA; J: TRBJ1-2; CDR3: CASSSPGAANYGYTF; DNA: TGTGCCAGCAGTAGTCCAGGAGCCGCTAACTATGGCTACACCTTC
V: TRBV6-1; size: NA; D: TRBD2; J: TRBJ2-1; CDR3: CASSEVVEREINVNEQFF; DNA: TGTGCCAGCAGTGAAGTCGTCGAGCGGGAGATAAATGTTAATGAGCAGTTCTTC
V: TRBV5-4; size: NA; D: TRBD1; J: TRBJ1-1; CDR3: CASSVQGGNTEAFF; DNA: TGTGCCAGCAGCGTACAGGGGGGGAACACTGAAGCTTTCTTT
V: TRBV19; size: NA; D: NA; J: TRBJ1-3; CDR3: CASSPEVTSGNTIYF; DNA: TGTGCCAGTAGTCCCGAAGTGACCTCTGGAAACACCATATATTTT
V: TRBV6-4; size: large; D: TRBD1; J: TRBJ2-1; CDR3: CASSEEDRNEQFF; DNA: TGTGCCAGCAGTGAAGAGGACAGGAATGAGCAGTTCTTC
V: TRBV27; size: NA; D: TRBD2; J: TRBJ2-7; CDR3: CASSYKVIPGPSGYEQYF; DNA: TGTGCCAGCAGTTACAAGGTTATACCGGGACCTAGCGGGTACGAGCAGTACTTC
V: TRBV28; size: few; D: NA; J: TRBJ2-7; CDR3: CASSLWIEDSSFSYEQYF; DNA: TGTGCCAGCAGTTTATGGATTGAAGATTCTTCGTTCTCCTACGAGCAGTACTTC
V: TRBV30; size: NA; D: NA; J: TRBJ1-1; CDR3: CAWTRDSYTEAFF; DNA: TGTGCCTGGACCAGAGACAGTTACACTGAAGCTTTCTTT
V: TRBV19; size: NA; D: TRBD1; J: TRBJ2-4; CDR3: CASKPGGKNIQYF; DNA: TGTGCCAGTAAGCCAGGGGGTAAAAACATTCAGTACTTC
V: TRBV19; size: NA; D: NA; J: TRBJ2-2; CDR3: CASSTTGSTGELFF; DNA: TGTGCCAGTAGTACTACAGGGTCCACCGGGGAGCTGTTTTTT
V: TRBV28; size: NA; D: TRBD2; J: TRBJ2-1; CDR3: CASSRLTSGLYNEQFF; DNA: TGTGCCAGCAGTCGTTTGACTAGCGGTCTATACAATGAGCAGTTCTTC
V: TRBV6-1; size: NA; D: NA; J: TRBJ2-7; CDR3: CASSEVIWGLSRNSYEQYF; DNA: TGTGCCAGCAGTGAAGTCATATGGGGCCTCAGTAGAAACTCCTACGAGCAGTACTTC
V: TRBV5-1; size: NA; D: TRBD1; J: TRBJ2-7; CDR3: CASSLGPGTAYEQYF; DNA: TGCGCCAGCAGCTTGGGACCCGGGACAGCATACGAGCAGTACTTC
V: TRBV9; size: NA; D: NA; J: TRBJ2-5; CDR3: CASSVGILNQETQYF; DNA: TGTGCCAGCAGCGTAGGGATACTTAACCAAGAGACCCAGTACTTC
V: TRBV2; size: NA; D: NA; J: TRBJ2-7; CDR3: CASSELGRGNEQYF; DNA: TGTGCCAGCAGTGAATTGGGGAGGGGGAACGAGCAGTACTTC
V: TRBV20-1; size: NA; D: NA; J: TRBJ2-5; CDR3: CSAQYQETQYF; DNA: TGCAGTGCCCAGTACCAAGAGACCCAGTACTTC
V: TRBV11-3; size: NA; D: NA; J: TRBJ2-1; CDR3: CASSLKSEYNEQFF; DNA: TGTGCCAGCAGCTTAAAATCGGAATACAATGAGCAGTTCTTC
V: TRBV2; size: NA; D: NA; J: TRBJ2-7; CDR3: CASSEGGAPKKHEQYF; DNA: TGTGCCAGCAGTGAAGGGGGAGCTCCCAAGAAGCACGAGCAGTACTTC
V: TRBV1; size: many; D: NA; J: TRBJ2-7; CDR3: CTSSGTASYEQYF; DNA: TGCACCAGTAGCGGGACTGCCTCCTACGAGCAGTACTTC
V: TRBV11-2; size: NA; D: NA; J: TRBJ2-7; CDR3: CASSPAGGADEQYF; DNA: TGTGCCAGCAGCCCCGCTGGCGGCGCAGACGAGCAGTACTTC
V: TRBV5-1; size: few; D: TRBD2; J: TRBJ2-5; CDR3: CASSLGRGGQETQYF; DNA: TGCGCCAGCAGCTTGGGGCGCGGGGGGCAAGAGACCCAGTACTTC
V: TRBV7-9; size: NA; D: TRBD2; J: TRBJ2-5; CDR3: CASSLGGGLAGHQETQYF; DNA: TGTGCCAGCAGCTTAGGCGGCGGACTAGCGGGGCACCAAGAGACCCAGTACTTC
V: TRBV19; size: NA; D: NA; J: TRBJ2-7; CDR3: CASSVSRATPSYEQYF; DNA: TGTGCCAGTAGTGTGTCCCGGGCTACACCCTCCTACGAGCAGTACTTC
V: TRBV6-1; size: NA; D: TRBD2; J: TRBJ2-7; CDR3: CASSDLGLAAAYEQYF; DNA: TGTGCCAGCAGTGATCTCGGACTAGCGGCCGCCTACGAGCAGTACTTC
V: TRBV6-5; size: NA; D: TRBD2; J: TRBJ2-7; CDR3: CATKGLAYEQYF; DNA: TGTGCCACCAAGGGACTAGCCTACGAGCAGTACTTC